This entry features one T cell receptor (beta chain) sequence. Germline assignment: CDR1 MDHEN and CDR2 SYDVKM. Trimming removed 2 bases from V and 5 bases from J, with 10 bases in between. This CDR3 has 14 amino acids. Original analysis: Cell counts per sample came from amplifying reference gene primers. Measured with immunoSEQ multiplex PCR; TCRdb has only the in-frame clones, and not every one. V and J calls and clone size are as listed in that table; D and trimming were resolved from the DNA. Here the sample spans approximately 61,000 clones, around 85% being singletons. The sample belongs to a study of blood T cell repertoires in COVID-19. Study background: Samples taken during acute and convalescent COVID-19 were collected in the United States, Italy and Spain. Sample material is recorded as cDNA or gDNA derived from T cells, B-cell-depleted T cells, or PBMCs.

The chain links TRBV28 to TRBJ1-5, with D possibly matching TRBD1 (6 bases). Sequencing was carried out using peripheral blood. The clonotype comes from a human donor in a cohort sampled during active COVID-19. The CDR3 DNA is TGTGCCAGCAGTTTAAACAGGGTGGATCAGCCCCAGCATTTT. This translates into CASSLNRVDQPQHF.